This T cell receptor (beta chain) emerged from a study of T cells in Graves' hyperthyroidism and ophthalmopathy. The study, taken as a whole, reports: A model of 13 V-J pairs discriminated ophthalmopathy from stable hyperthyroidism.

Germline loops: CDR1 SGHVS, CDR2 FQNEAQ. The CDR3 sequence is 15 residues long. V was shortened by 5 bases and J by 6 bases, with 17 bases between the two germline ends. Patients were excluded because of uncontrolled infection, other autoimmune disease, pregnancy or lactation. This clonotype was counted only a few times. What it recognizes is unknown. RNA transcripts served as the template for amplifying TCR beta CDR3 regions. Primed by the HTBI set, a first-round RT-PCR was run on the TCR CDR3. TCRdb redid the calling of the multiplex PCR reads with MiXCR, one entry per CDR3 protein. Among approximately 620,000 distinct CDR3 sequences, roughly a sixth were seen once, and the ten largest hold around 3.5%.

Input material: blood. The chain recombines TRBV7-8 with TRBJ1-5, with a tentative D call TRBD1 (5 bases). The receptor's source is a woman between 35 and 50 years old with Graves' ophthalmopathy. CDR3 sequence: CASSRDWAETQPQHF. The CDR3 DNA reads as TGTGCCAGCAGCAGGGACTGGGCTGAGACTCAGCCCCAGCATTTT.